The sequence of this T cell receptor (beta chain) was determined in a study of blood T cell repertoires in COVID-19. Turning to the study itself: Whether acute or convalescent, the COVID-19 samples came from the United States, Italy and Spain. PBMCs, B-cell-depleted T cells, or T cells provided the cDNA or gDNA that made up the material.

The authors' processing: How many nucleated cells were present was estimated from reference gene primer amplification. Clones were read by immunoSEQ multiplex PCR, and TCRdb kept only the in-frame ones, dropping some. V and J calls and clone size are as listed in that table; D and trimming were resolved from the DNA. The sample yields hundreds of thousands of clones, around 86% seen once. Germline V gene data show CDR1 as PRHDT and CDR2 as FYEKMQ (reference sequence). There are 17 residues in the CDR3. Losses at the gene ends were 4 bases for V and 4 bases for J; bases not matched to a gene: 12. The gene calls are TRBV13 and TRBJ2-3, with 9 bases identical to TRBD2. Input material: peripheral blood. The sequence was collected from a man between 60 and 70 years old who had recovered from COVID-19. CDR3 nucleotides: TGTGCCAGCAGCTCGGGGGGTTTAGCGGGAGCGGCAGATACGCAGTATTTT. Translating gives CASSSGGLAGAADTQYF.